Here is one T cell receptor beta chain with its context. The antigen is undetermined. This entry comes from a study of cytomegalovirus exposure and HLA in healthy donors. The study ran its PCR with 60 Vbeta and 13 Jbeta primers. Using immunoSEQ multiplex PCR, the repertoire was profiled, and TCRdb retains in-frame clones only, with some absent. Of about 120,000 clones listed, about four fifths were seen once; the top ten hold around 8%. Overall study results and limits: Versus the approximately 700-donor mean, an Asian-associated ancestry cluster reportedly showed fewer N-insertions in a later analysis.

Sequencing input: PBMCs. This sequence originates from a female donor in good health and CMV-seropositive.

This chain's CDR3 is CASSPSGVSYNEQFF. For the CDR3, the DNA is TGTGCCAGCAGTCCTAGCGGGGTCTCCTACAATGAGCAGTTCTTC. The rearrangement uses TRBV25-1 and TRBJ2-1; 9 bases match TRBD2. The CDR3 is 15 amino acids. Germline CDR1 reads MGHDK; CDR2 reads SYGVNS. The V and J ends lost 5 bases and 0 bases, in that order; junction bases with no gene match: 2.